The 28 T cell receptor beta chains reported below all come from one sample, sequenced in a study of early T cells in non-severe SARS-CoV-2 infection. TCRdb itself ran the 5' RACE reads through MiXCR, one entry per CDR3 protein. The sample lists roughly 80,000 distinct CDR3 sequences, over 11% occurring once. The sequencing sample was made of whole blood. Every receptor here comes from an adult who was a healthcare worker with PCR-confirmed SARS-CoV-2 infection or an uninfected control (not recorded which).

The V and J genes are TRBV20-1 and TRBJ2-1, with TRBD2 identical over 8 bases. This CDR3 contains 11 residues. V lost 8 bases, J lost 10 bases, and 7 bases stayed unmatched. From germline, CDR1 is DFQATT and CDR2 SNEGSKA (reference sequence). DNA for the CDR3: TGCAGTTTGCGGGAGGACGGCGAGCAGTTCTTC. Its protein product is CSLREDGEQFF.

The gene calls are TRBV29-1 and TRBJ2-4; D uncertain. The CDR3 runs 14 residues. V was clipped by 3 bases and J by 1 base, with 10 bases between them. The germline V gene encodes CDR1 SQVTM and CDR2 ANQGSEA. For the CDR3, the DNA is TGCAGCGTTGAGACTCGCCTGGCCAAAAACATTCAGTACTTC. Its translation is CSVETRLAKNIQYF.

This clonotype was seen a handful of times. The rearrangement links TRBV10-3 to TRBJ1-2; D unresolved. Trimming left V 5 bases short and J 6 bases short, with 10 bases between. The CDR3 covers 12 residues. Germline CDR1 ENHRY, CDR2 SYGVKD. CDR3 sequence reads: CAISPRADGYTF. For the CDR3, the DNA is TGTGCCATCAGTCCCCGCGCCGATGGCTACACCTTC.

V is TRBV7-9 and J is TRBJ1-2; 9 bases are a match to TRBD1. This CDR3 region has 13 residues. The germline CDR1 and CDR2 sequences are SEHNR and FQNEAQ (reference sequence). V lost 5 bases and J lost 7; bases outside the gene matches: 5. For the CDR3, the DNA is TGTGCCAGCAGCCCTGGGACAGGGCTTGGCTACACCTTC. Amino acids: CASSPGTGLGYTF.

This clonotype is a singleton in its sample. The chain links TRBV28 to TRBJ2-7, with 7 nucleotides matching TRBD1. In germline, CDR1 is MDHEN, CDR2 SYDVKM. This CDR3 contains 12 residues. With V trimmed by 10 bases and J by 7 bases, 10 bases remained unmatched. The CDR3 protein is CAIETGVREQYF. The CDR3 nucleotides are TGTGCCATAGAAACAGGGGTGCGAGAGCAGTACTTC.

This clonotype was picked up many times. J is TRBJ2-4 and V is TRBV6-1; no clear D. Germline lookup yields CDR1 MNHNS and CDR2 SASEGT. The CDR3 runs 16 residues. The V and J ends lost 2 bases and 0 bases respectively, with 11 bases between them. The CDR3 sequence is CASSEYRVLAKNIQYF. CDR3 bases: TGTGCCAGCAGTGAATACCGGGTCTTAGCCAAAAACATTCAGTACTTC.

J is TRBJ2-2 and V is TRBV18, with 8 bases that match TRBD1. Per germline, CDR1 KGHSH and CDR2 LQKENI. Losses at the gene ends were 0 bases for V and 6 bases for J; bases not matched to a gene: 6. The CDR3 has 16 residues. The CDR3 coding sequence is TGTGCCAGCTCACCACCGCTCATCAGGGGGCCCGGGGAGCTGTTTTTT. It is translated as CASSPPLIRGPGELFF.

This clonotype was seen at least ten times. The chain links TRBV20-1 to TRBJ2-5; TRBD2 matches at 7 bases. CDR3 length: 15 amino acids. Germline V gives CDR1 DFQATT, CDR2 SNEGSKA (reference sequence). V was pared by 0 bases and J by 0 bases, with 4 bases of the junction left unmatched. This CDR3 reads CSAREVGRYQETQYF. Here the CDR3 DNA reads TGCAGTGCTAGAGAGGTCGGGAGGTACCAAGAGACCCAGTACTTC.

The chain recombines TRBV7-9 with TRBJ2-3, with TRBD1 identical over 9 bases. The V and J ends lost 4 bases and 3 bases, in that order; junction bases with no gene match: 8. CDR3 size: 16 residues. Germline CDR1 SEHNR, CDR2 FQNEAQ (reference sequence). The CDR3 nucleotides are TGTGCCAGCAGCTCGCTTGCCGGGACAGGGACAGATACGCAGTATTTT. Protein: CASSSLAGTGTDTQYF.

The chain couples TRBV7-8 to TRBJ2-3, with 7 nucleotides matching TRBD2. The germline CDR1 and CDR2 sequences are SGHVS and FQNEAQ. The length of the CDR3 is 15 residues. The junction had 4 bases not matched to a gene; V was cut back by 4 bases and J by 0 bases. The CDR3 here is CASSSSGASTDTQYF. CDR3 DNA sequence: TGTGCCAGCAGCTCTAGCGGTGCTAGCACAGATACGCAGTATTTT.

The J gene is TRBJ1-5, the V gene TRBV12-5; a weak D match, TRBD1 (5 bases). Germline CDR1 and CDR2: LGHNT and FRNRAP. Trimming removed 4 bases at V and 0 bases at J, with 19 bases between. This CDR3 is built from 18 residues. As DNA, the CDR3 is TGTGCTAGTGGTTGGTCCGGGACGGCCAGATATAGCAATCAGCCCCAGCATTTT. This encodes CASGWSGTARYSNQPQHF.

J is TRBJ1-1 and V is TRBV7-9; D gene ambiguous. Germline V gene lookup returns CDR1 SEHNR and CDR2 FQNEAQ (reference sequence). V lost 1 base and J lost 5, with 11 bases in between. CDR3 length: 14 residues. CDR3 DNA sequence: TGTGCCAGCAGCTTAGGGGCCAGCCTGACTGAAGCTTTCTTT. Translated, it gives CASSLGASLTEAFF.

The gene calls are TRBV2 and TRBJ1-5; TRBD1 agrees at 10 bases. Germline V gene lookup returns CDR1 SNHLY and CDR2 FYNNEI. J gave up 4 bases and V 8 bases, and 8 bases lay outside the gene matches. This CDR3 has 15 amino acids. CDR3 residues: CASRRQGAWNQPQHF. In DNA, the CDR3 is TGTGCCAGCCGCCGACAGGGGGCTTGGAATCAGCCCCAGCATTTT. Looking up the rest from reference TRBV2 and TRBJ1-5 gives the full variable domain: EPEVTQTPSHQVTQMGQEVILRCVPISNHLYFYWYRQILGQKVEFLVSFYNNEISEKSEIFDDQFSVERPDGSNFTLKIRSTKLEDSAMYFCASRRQGAWNQPQHFGDGTRLSIL.

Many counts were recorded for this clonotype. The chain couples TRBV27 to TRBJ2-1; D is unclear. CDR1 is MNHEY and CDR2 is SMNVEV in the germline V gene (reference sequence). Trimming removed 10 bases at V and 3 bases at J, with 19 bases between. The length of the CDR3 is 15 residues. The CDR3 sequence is CANTIPQVCYNEQFF. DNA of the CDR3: TGTGCCAACACCATTCCGCAAGTGTGCTACAATGAGCAGTTCTTC.

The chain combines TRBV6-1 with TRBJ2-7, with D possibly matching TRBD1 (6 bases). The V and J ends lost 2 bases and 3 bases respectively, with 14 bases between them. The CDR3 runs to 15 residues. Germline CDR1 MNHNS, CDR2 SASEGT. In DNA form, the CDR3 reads TGTGCCAGCAGTGAATACGTCGGACAGATCTACGAGCAGTACTTC. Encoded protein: CASSEYVGQIYEQYF.

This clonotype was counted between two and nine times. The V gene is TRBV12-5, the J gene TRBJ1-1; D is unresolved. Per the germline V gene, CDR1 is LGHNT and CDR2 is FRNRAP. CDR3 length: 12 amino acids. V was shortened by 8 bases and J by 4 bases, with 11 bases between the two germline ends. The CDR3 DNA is TGTGCTAGTAGTTGGGGTCCCACTGAAGCTTTCTTT. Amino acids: CASSWGPTEAFF.

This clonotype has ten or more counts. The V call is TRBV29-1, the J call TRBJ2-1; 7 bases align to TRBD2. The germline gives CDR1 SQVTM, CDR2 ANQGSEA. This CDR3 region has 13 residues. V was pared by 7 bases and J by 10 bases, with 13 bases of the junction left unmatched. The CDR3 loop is CSAGTKLTLEQFF. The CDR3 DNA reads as TGCAGCGCCGGGACTAAACTCACTCTGGAGCAGTTCTTC.

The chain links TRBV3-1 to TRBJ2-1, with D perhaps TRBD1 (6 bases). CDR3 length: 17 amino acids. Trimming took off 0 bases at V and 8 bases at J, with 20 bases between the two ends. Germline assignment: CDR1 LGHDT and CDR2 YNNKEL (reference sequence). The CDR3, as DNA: TGTGCCAGCAGCCAAGACCCACCGGGACACACCACTCATGAGCAGTTCTTC. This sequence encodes CASSQDPPGHTTHEQFF.

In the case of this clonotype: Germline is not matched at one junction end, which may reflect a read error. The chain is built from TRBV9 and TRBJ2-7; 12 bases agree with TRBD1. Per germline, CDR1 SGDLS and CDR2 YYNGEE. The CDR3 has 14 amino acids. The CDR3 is CATSAGTGGAEQYF. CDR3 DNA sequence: TGTGCCACCAGCGCAGGGACAGGGGGCGCCGAGCAGTACTTC. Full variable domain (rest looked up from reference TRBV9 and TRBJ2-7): DSGVTQTPKHLITATGQRVTLRCSPRSGDLSVYWYQQSLDQGLQFLIQYYNGEERAKGNILERFSAQQFPDLHSELNLSSLELGDSALYFCATSAGTGGAEQYFGPGTRLTVT.

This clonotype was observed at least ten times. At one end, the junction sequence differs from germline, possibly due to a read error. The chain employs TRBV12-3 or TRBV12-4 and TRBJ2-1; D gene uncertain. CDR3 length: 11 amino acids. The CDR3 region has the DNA TGTGCCAGCAGCTTAGCCAATGAGCAGTTCTTC. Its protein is CASSLANEQFF.

CDR3: CASSLVAAVRVGNEQFF. The DNA for the CDR3 is TGCGCCAGCAGCTTGGTAGCAGCGGTACGAGTAGGGAATGAGCAGTTCTTC. This rearrangement joins TRBV5-1 to TRBJ2-1; tentative D call: TRBD2 (5 bases). The CDR3 runs 17 residues. Trimming took off 0 bases at V and 7 bases at J, with 20 bases between the two ends. Per the germline V gene, CDR1 is SGHRS and CDR2 is YFSETQ.

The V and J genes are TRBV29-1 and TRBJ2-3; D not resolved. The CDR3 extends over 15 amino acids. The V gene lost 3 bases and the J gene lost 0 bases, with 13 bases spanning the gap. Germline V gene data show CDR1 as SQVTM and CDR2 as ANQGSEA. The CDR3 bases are TGCAGCGTTGAGTTCCCGAAGATTAGCACAGATACGCAGTATTTT. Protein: CSVEFPKISTDTQYF.

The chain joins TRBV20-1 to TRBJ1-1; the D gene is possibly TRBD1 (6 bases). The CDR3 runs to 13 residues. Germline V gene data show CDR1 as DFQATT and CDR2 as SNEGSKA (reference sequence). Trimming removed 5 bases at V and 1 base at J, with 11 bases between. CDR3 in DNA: TGCAGTGCTCAGGACAGCCCGAACACTGAAGCTTTCTTT. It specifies CSAQDSPNTEAFF.

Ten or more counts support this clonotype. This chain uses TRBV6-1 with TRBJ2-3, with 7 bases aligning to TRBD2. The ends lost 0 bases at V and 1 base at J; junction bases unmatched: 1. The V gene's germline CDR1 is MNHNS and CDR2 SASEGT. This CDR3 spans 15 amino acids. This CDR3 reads CASSEALAGTDTQYF. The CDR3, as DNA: TGTGCCAGCAGTGAAGCGCTAGCGGGCACAGATACGCAGTATTTT.

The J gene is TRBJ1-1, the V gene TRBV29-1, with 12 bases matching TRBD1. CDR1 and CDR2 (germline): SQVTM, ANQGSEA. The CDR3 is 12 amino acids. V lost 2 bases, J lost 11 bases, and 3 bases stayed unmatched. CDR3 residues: CSVEPGQGAAFF. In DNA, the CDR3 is TGCAGCGTTGAACCGGGACAGGGGGCTGCTTTCTTT.

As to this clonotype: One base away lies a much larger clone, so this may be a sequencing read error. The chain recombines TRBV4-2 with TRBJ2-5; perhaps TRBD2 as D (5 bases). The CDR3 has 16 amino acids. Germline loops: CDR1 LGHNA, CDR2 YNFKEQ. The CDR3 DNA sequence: TGTGCCGGCAGCCAAGAAAGGTCACGGGGATCTGAGACCCAGTACTTC. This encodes CAGSQERSRGSETQYF.

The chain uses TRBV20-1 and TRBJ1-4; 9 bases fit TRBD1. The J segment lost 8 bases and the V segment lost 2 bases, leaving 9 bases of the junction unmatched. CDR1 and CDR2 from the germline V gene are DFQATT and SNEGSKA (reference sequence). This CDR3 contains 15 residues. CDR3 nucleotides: TGCAGTGCTAGACCCGGACAGGGGCTATCCGAAAAACTGTTTTTT. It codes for CSARPGQGLSEKLFF.

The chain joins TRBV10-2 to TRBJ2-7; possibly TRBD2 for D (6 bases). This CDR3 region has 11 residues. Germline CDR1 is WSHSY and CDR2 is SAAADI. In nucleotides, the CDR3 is TGCGCGGGAGGAGGGAGCAGCGAGCAGTACTTC. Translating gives CAGGGSSEQYF.